This is a list of T cell receptor beta chains from one sample in a study of Graves' ophthalmopathy and Graves' hyperthyroidism. MiXCR was run by TCRdb on the multiplex PCR reads, yielding one entry per CDR3 protein. The sample yields about 620,000 distinct CDR3 sequences, about 20% seen once. Sequenced input: peripheral blood. These receptors came from a woman aged 18-29 years with stable Graves' hyperthyroidism. Some clones in this sample may be carry-over from other donors' samples. Both conserved end residues are part of each CDR3. The order of the fields is D gene, clone size, J gene, V gene, CDR3 protein, CDR3 DNA. A D gene is named only where the DNA matches it firmly. For some rows the clone size is stated as once, few or many, or as a class when expanded; others skip it.

D: -
size: many
J: TRBJ2-5
V: TRBV6-1
CDR3: CASGSVGETQYF
DNA: TGTGCCAGCGGTTCAGTGGGGGAGACCCAGTACTTC

D: -
size: -
J: TRBJ2-5
V: TRBV6-5
CDR3: CASSYSVSSRAHQETQYF
DNA: TGTGCCAGCAGTTACTCGGTGTCTAGTCGGGCCCACCAAGAGACCCAGTACTTC

D: TRBD2
size: many
J: TRBJ2-7
V: TRBV15
CDR3: CATSPRTSGNEQYF
DNA: TGTGCCACCAGCCCGAGGACTAGCGGGAACGAGCAGTACTTC

D: -
size: -
J: TRBJ2-5
V: TRBV19
CDR3: CASSGHQETQYF
DNA: TGTGCCAGTAGCGGACACCAAGAGACCCAGTACTTC

D: -
size: few
J: TRBJ1-3
V: TRBV27
CDR3: CASSPQRVNTIYF
DNA: TGTGCCAGCAGTCCGCAACGAGTAAACACCATATATTTT

D: TRBD1
size: many
J: TRBJ2-2
V: TRBV15
CDR3: CATSRQGDTGELFF
DNA: TGTGCCACCAGCAGACAGGGGGACACCGGGGAGCTGTTTTTT

D: -
size: few
J: TRBJ1-1
V: TRBV6-1
CDR3: CASLRSSHMNTEAFF
DNA: TGTGCCAGTCTGAGAAGCAGCCACATGAACACTGAAGCTTTCTTT

D: -
size: many
J: TRBJ1-3
V: TRBV25-1
CDR3: CASRATGSHSGNTIYF
DNA: TGTGCCAGCAGGGCTACGGGCAGCCACTCTGGAAACACCATATATTTT

D: -
size: few
J: TRBJ1-1
V: TRBV11-2
CDR3: CASSSRRTDTNTEAFF
DNA: TGTGCCAGCAGCTCCCGACGGACAGATACGAACACTGAAGCTTTCTTT

D: -
size: many
J: TRBJ1-3
V: TRBV30
CDR3: CAYSDSSGNTIYF
DNA: TGTGCCTACAGCGACAGCTCTGGAAACACCATATATTTT

D: TRBD1
size: many
J: TRBJ1-1
V: TRBV6-2/TRBV6-3
CDR3: CASSYSRGTGGRDTEAFF
DNA: TGTGCCAGCAGTTACTCCCGAGGGACAGGGGGCAGGGACACTGAAGCTTTCTTT

D: -
size: -
J: TRBJ1-1
V: TRBV5-1
CDR3: CASSLMQRPTEAFF
DNA: TGCGCCAGCAGCTTGATGCAGAGGCCTACTGAAGCTTTCTTT

D: TRBD1
size: -
J: TRBJ1-6
V: TRBV5-1
CDR3: CASSLTGESSPLHF
DNA: TGCGCCAGCAGCTTGACAGGGGAAAGTTCACCCCTCCACTTT

D: TRBD2
size: few
J: TRBJ2-7
V: TRBV27
CDR3: CASSSTSGRATTPYEQYF
DNA: TGTGCCAGCAGTTCGACTAGCGGGAGGGCCACGACCCCCTACGAGCAGTACTTC

D: -
size: many
J: TRBJ1-2
V: TRBV6-1
CDR3: CASSPGANEGYTF
DNA: TGTGCCAGCAGCCCCGGGGCAAACGAGGGCTACACCTTC

D: TRBD1
size: -
J: TRBJ1-1
V: TRBV27
CDR3: CASSSYRGWTEAFF
DNA: TGTGCCAGCAGTTCGTACAGGGGATGGACTGAAGCTTTCTTT

D: TRBD1
size: few
J: TRBJ1-5
V: TRBV12-3/TRBV12-4
CDR3: CASSLETGMGQPQHF
DNA: TGTGCCAGCAGTTTAGAGACAGGGATGGGTCAGCCCCAGCATTTT

D: TRBD2
size: few
J: TRBJ2-5
V: TRBV5-1
CDR3: CASSLSPGLVQETQYF
DNA: TGCGCCAGCAGCTTGTCCCCGGGACTAGTACAAGAGACCCAGTACTTC

D: -
size: -
J: TRBJ1-6
V: TRBV11-2
CDR3: CASSLDTEGLRSPLHF
DNA: TGTGCCAGCAGCTTAGATACCGAGGGGCTTAGGTCACCCCTCCACTTT

D: -
size: few
J: TRBJ1-2
V: TRBV27
CDR3: CASSLSAQGYGYTF
DNA: TGTGCCAGCAGTTTAAGCGCCCAGGGTTATGGCTACACCTTC

D: -
size: few
J: TRBJ1-1
V: TRBV20-1
CDR3: CSASLGRNTEAFF
DNA: TGCAGTGCTAGTTTGGGCAGAAACACTGAAGCTTTCTTT

D: TRBD2
size: few
J: TRBJ2-5
V: TRBV12-3/TRBV12-4
CDR3: CASSLWAGESQETQYF
DNA: TGTGCCAGCAGTTTATGGGCGGGGGAATCTCAAGAGACCCAGTACTTC

D: -
size: -
J: TRBJ1-5
V: TRBV6-1
CDR3: CASATYRDQPQHF
DNA: TGTGCCAGCGCGACCTATCGGGATCAGCCCCAGCATTTT

D: -
size: -
J: TRBJ2-7
V: TRBV20-1
CDR3: CSVRGHSSYEQYF
DNA: TGCAGTGTTCGCGGCCATAGCTCCTACGAGCAGTACTTC

D: -
size: -
J: TRBJ1-1
V: TRBV28
CDR3: CASSPSGGLNTEAFF
DNA: TGTGCCAGCAGCCCCTCTGGGGGGCTGAACACTGAAGCTTTCTTT

D: TRBD2
size: many
J: TRBJ2-2
V: TRBV11-1
CDR3: CASSLGLAGLTGELFF
DNA: TGTGCCAGCAGCCTTGGACTAGCGGGCCTCACCGGGGAGCTGTTTTTT

D: -
size: -
J: TRBJ2-7
V: TRBV27
CDR3: CATARRGVLHEQYF
DNA: TGTGCCACCGCTCGGAGGGGAGTTTTACACGAGCAGTACTTC

D: TRBD1
size: -
J: TRBJ1-2
V: TRBV3-1
CDR3: CASSQGQGEINGYTF
DNA: TGTGCCAGCAGCCAAGGACAGGGGGAGATAAATGGCTACACCTTC

D: TRBD1
size: many
J: TRBJ1-6
V: TRBV12-3/TRBV12-4
CDR3: CASSSTSGQNNSPLHF
DNA: TGTGCCAGCAGTTCCACCTCGGGACAGAATAATTCACCCCTCCACTTT

D: -
size: many
J: TRBJ1-1
V: TRBV3-1
CDR3: CASSHAEGTEAFF
DNA: TGTGCCAGCAGCCATGCGGAGGGCACTGAAGCTTTCTTT

D: -
size: -
J: TRBJ2-5
V: TRBV12-3/TRBV12-4
CDR3: CASSFTRAGEAQYF
DNA: TGTGCCAGCAGTTTCACGAGGGCAGGGGAGGCCCAGTACTTC

D: -
size: -
J: TRBJ1-1
V: TRBV5-1
CDR3: CASNLVVRPDTEAFF
DNA: TGCGCCAGCAACTTGGTGGTCAGGCCCGACACTGAAGCTTTCTTT

D: -
size: many
J: TRBJ1-3
V: TRBV2
CDR3: CASSESGGNTIYF
DNA: TGCGCCAGCAGTGAGTCTGGTGGAAACACCATATATTTT

D: TRBD1
size: -
J: TRBJ1-1
V: TRBV28
CDR3: CASRPDRREAFF
DNA: TGTGCCAGCAGGCCGGACAGGAGGGAAGCTTTCTTT

D: -
size: -
J: TRBJ1-1
V: TRBV12-3/TRBV12-4
CDR3: CASSLDKYTEAFF
DNA: TGTGCCAGCAGTTTGGACAAATACACTGAAGCTTTCTTT

D: -
size: -
J: TRBJ2-5
V: TRBV11-2
CDR3: CASSLAQGTQYF
DNA: TGTGCCAGCAGCTTAGCACAGGGGACCCAGTACTTC

D: -
size: -
J: TRBJ2-7
V: TRBV11-1
CDR3: CASSLGAPRVLREQYF
DNA: TGTGCCAGCAGCTTAGGGGCGCCTAGGGTACTACGTGAGCAGTACTTC

D: TRBD1
size: few
J: TRBJ1-2
V: TRBV2
CDR3: CASSGTGVDYGYTF
DNA: TGTGCCAGCAGTGGGACAGGGGTTGACTATGGCTACACCTTC

D: -
size: few
J: TRBJ2-5
V: TRBV30
CDR3: CAWSVRGWPLETQYF
DNA: TGTGCCTGGAGTGTACGAGGGTGGCCCCTTGAGACCCAGTACTTC

D: TRBD1
size: -
J: TRBJ2-7
V: TRBV6-2/TRBV6-3
CDR3: CASSTRDRPPYEQYF
DNA: TGTGCCAGCAGTACCCGGGACAGGCCCCCCTACGAGCAGTACTTC